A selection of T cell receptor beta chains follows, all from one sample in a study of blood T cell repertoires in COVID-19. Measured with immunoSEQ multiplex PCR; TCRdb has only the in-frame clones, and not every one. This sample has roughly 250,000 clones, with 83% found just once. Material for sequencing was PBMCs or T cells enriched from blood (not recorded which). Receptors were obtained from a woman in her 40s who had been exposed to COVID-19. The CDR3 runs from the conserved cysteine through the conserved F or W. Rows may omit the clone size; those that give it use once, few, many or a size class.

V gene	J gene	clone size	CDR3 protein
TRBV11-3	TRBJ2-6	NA	CASSLGQAHSGANVLTF
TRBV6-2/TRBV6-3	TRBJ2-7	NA	CASSFSAGGPYEQYF
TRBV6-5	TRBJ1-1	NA	CASSTTGGVEAFF
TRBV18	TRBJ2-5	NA	CASSPRDKETQYF
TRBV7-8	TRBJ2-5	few	CASSPPLASGWETQYF
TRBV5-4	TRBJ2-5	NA	CASSKGTSGGETQYF
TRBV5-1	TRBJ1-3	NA	CASSLGTEIGNTIYF
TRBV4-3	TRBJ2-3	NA	CASSQELPGEGPDTQYF
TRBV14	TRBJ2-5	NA	CASSAGLQETQYF
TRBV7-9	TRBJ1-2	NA	CASSPSENYGYTF
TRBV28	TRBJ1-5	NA	CASSWGGNQPQHF
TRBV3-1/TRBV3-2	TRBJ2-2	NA	CASSQDWEGANTGELFF
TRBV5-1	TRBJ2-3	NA	CASSVGTSGGITDTQYF
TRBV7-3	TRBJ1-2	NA	CASPRLGQSYGYTF
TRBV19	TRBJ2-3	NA	CASSGGLRISTDTQYF
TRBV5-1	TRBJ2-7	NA	CASSLVSGGNVEQYF
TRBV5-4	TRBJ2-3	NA	CASSLTGETDTQYF
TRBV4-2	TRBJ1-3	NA	CASSQEGAGAGNTIYF
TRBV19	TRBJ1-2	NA	CASSILITEARAKLGYTF
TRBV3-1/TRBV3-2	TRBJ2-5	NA	CASSQEWTGFSLSQETQYF
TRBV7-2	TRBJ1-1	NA	CASSGSQGAETEAFF
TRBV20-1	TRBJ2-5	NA	CSAREGAAQYF
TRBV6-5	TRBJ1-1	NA	CASGRGAEAFF
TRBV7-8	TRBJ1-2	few	CASSSQGGIDGYTF
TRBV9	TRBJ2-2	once	CASSVGGLAGTGELFF
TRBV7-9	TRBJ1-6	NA	CASSPSQGYTSPLHF
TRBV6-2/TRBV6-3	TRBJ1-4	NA	CASSYTGFNEKLFF
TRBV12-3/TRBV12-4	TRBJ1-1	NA	CASTPGWDTEAFF
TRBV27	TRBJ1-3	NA	CASILPEQGHRISGNTIYF
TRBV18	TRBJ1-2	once	CASSLGDTYGYTF
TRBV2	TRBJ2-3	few	CASSGFLAVTDTQYF
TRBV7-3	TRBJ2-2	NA	CASSPRGYTGELFF
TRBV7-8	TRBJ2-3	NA	CASSLQRRTRSTDTQYF
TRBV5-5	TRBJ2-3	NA	CASTLRDRETDTQYF
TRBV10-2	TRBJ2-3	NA	CASSDGGGLSTDTQYF
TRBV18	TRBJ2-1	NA	CASSRTSGGSYNEQFF
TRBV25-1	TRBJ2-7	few	CASSPSGTSYEQYF
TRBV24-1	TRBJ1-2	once	CATSGDSYGYTF
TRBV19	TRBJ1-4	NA	CASSHRGLGEKLFF
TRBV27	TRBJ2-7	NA	CASLKRQGAYEQYF
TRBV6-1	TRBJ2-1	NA	CASSDAVSSYNEQFF
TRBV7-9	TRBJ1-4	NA	CASSSSGEKLFF
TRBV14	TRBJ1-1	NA	CASSPILTANTEAFF
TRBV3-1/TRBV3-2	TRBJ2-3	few	CASSQELAESDTQYF
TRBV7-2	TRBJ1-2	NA	CASSSTGTGGGSDGYTF